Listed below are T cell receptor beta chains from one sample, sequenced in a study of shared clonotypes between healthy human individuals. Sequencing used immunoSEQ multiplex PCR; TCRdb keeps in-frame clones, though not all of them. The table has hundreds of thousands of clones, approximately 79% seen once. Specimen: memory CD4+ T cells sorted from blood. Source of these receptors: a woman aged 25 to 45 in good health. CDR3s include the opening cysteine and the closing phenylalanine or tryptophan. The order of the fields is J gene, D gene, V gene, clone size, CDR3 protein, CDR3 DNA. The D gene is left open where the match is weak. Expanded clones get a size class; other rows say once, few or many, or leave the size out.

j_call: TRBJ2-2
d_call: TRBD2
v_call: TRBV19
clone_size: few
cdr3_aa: CASSNPKLAGEGTGELFF
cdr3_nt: TGTGCCAGTAGTAACCCAAAGCTAGCGGGAGAGGGGACCGGGGAGCTGTTTTTT

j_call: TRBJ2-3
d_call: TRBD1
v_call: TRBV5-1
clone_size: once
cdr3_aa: CASSLNGQGSADTQYF
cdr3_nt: TGCGCCAGCAGCTTGAACGGACAGGGAAGCGCAGATACGCAGTATTTT

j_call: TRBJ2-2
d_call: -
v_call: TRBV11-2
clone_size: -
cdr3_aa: CASSRQQNTGELFF
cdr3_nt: TGTGCCAGCAGCCGACAGCAGAACACCGGGGAGCTGTTTTTT

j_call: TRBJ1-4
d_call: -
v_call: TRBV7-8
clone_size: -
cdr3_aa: CASSGNQFLPNEKLFF
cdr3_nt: TGTGCCAGCAGCGGCAATCAGTTTTTGCCTAATGAAAAACTGTTTTTT

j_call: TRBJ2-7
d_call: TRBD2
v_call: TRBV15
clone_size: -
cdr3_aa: CATSREVGGSFGYEQYF
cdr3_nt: TGTGCCACCAGCAGAGAGGTGGGGGGGAGTTTTGGCTACGAGCAGTACTTC

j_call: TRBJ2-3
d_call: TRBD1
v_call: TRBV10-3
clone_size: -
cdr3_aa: CAISEKQGAADTQYF
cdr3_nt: TGTGCCATCAGTGAGAAACAGGGGGCTGCAGATACGCAGTATTTT

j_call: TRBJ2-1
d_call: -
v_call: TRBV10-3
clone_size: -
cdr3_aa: CAISEQALYNAEQFF
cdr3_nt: TGTGCCATCAGTGAACAGGCCCTATACAATGCGGAGCAGTTCTTC

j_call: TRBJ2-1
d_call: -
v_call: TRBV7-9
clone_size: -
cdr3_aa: CASSLDWGDNEQFF
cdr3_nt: TGTGCCAGCAGCTTAGATTGGGGAGACAATGAGCAGTTCTTC

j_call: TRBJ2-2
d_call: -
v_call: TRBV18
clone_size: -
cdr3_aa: CASSPRKGDVNTGELFF
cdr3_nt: TGTGCCAGCTCACCACGAAAGGGAGACGTTAACACCGGGGAGCTGTTTTTT

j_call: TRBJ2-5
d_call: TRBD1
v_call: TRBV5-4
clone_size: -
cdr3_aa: CASSLPGQGVETQYF
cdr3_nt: TGTGCCAGCAGCTTACCGGGACAGGGGGTGGAGACCCAGTACTTC

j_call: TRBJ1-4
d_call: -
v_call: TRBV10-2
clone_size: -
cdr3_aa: CASSFARQTPLDLGPCLNEKLFF
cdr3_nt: TGCGCCAGCAGTTTCGCCCGACAGACGCCACTCGATTTAGGTCCCTGCCTAAACGAAAAACTGTTTTTT

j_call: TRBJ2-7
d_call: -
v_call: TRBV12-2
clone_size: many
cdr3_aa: CASRLVTDRANSYEQYF
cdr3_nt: TGTGCAAGTCGCTTAGTTACCGACAGGGCTAACTCCTACGAGCAGTACTTC

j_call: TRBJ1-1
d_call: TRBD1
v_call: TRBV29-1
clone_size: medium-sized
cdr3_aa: CSVFWGQREAFF
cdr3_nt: TGCAGCGTCTTTTGGGGACAGCGCGAAGCTTTCTTT

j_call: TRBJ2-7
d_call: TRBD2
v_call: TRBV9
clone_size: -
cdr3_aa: CASSAWGLELRYEQYF
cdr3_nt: TGTGCCAGCAGCGCCTGGGGACTAGAGTTGAGATACGAGCAGTACTTC

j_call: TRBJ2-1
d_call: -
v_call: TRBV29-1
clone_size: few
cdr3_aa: CSVGRTGWPGHEQFF
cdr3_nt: TGCAGCGTTGGGAGAACAGGCTGGCCCGGGCATGAGCAGTTCTTC

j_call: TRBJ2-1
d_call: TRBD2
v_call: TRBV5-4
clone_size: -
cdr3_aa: CASSLQGGPRGGEQFF
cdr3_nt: TGTGCCAGCAGCTTGCAGGGAGGGCCTAGGGGTGGTGAGCAGTTCTTC

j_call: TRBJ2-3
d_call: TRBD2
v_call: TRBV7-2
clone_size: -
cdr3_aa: CASSFRGLAGGQGDTQYF
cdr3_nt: TGTGCCAGCAGCTTCAGAGGGCTAGCGGGAGGGCAGGGAGATACGCAGTATTTT

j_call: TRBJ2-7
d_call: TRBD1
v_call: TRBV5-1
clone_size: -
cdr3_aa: CASSRGTGDSYEQYF
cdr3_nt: TGCGCCAGCAGCCGGGGGACAGGGGACTCCTACGAGCAGTACTTC

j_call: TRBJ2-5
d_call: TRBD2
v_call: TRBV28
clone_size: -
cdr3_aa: CATSIGTSGNWGETQYF
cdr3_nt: TGTGCCACCTCTATTGGGACTAGCGGGAATTGGGGGGAGACCCAGTACTTC

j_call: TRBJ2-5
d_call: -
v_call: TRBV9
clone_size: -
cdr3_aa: CASSVGGAGGVKTQYF
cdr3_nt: TGTGCCAGCAGCGTAGGAGGGGCGGGTGGCGTGAAGACCCAGTACTTC

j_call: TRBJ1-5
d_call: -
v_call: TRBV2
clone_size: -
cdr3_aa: CASSETFSNQPQHF
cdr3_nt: TGTGCCAGCAGTGAGACGTTTAGCAATCAGCCCCAGCATTTT

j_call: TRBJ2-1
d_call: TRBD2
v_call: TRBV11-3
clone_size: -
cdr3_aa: CASSLGTSGGNEQFF
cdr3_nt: TGTGCCAGCAGCTTAGGGACTAGCGGGGGCAATGAGCAGTTCTTC

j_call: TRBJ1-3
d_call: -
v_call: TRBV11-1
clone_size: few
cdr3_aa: CASSLGDMSSGNTIYF
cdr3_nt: TGTGCCAGCAGCTTAGGGGACATGAGCTCTGGAAACACCATATATTTT

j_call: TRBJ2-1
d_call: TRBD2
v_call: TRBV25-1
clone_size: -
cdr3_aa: CASSDLGLAGADEQFF
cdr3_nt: TGTGCCAGCAGTGATTTGGGACTAGCGGGAGCTGATGAGCAGTTCTTC

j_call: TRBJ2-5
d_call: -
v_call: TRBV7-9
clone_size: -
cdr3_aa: CASSSTTLRQTQYF
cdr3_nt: TGTGCCAGCAGCTCGACAACCCTGAGGCAGACCCAGTACTTC

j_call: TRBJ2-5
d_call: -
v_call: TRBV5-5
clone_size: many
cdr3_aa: CASSLRGGGETQYF
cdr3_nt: TGTGCCAGCAGCTTGAGAGGAGGGGGAGAGACCCAGTACTTC

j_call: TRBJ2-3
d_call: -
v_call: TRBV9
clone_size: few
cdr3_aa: CASSISGRTDTQYF
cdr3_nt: TGTGCCAGCAGCATAAGCGGGCGCACAGATACGCAGTATTTT

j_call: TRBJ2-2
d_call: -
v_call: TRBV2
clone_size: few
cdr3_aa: CASSMFANTGELFF
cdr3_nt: TGTGCCAGCAGCATGTTCGCGAACACCGGGGAGCTGTTTTTT

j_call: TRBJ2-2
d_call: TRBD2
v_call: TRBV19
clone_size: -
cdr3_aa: CASRGLAWNTGELFF
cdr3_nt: TGTGCCAGTAGGGGACTAGCTTGGAACACCGGGGAGCTGTTTTTT

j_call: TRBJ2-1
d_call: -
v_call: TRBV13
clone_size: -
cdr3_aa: CASSSGHSNEQFF
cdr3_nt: TGTGCCAGCAGCTCCGGACACTCCAATGAGCAGTTCTTC

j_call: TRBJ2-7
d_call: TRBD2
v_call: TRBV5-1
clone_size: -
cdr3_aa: CASSLTAAGGSEQYF
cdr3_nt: TGCGCCAGCAGCTTGACGGCGGCGGGAGGTTCCGAGCAGTACTTC

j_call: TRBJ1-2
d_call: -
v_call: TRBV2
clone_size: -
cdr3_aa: CASGTGNYGYTF
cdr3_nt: TGTGCCAGCGGGACGGGAAACTATGGCTACACCTTC

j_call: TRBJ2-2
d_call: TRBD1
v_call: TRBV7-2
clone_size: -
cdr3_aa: CASSSYRGGTGELFF
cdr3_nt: TGTGCCAGCAGCTCGTACAGGGGCGGCACCGGGGAGCTGTTTTTT

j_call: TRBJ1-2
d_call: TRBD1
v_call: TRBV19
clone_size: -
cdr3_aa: CASRTGSYGYTF
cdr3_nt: TGTGCCAGTCGGACAGGGTCCTATGGCTACACCTTC

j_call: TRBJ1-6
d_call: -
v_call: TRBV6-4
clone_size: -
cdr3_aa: CASSDGGENSPLHF
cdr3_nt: TGTGCCAGCAGTGACGGGGGCGAAAATTCACCCCTCCACTTT

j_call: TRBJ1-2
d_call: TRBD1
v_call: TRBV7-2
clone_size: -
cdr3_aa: CASSPRTGPFFGYTF
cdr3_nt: TGTGCCAGCAGCCCCCGGACAGGGCCGTTCTTTGGCTACACCTTC

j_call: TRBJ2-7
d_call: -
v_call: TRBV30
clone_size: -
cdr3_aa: CAWMGTWGEQYF
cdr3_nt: TGTGCCTGGATGGGGACCTGGGGGGAGCAGTACTTC

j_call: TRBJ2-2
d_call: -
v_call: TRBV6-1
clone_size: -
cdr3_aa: CASSEATTGELFF
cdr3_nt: TGTGCCAGCAGTGAAGCGACCACCGGGGAGCTGTTTTTT

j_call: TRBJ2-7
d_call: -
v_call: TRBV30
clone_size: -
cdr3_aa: CASGQYEQYF
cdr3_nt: TGTGCCTCTGGACAGTACGAGCAGTACTTC

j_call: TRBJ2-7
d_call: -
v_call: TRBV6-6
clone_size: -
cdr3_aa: CASSSSTIFFEQYF
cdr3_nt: -

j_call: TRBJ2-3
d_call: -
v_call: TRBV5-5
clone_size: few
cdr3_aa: CASSPPAQRSTDTQYF
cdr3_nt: TGTGCCAGCAGCCCCCCCGCGCAGCGCAGCACAGATACGCAGTATTTT

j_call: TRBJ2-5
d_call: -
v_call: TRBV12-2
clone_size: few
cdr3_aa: CASRLGIKAGRETQYF
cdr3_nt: TGTGCAAGTCGCTTAGGAATTAAAGCGGGACGAGAGACCCAGTACTTC

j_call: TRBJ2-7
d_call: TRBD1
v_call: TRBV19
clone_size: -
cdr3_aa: CASSPGQVLNEQYF
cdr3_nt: TGTGCCAGTAGTCCGGGACAGGTTTTAAACGAGCAGTACTTC

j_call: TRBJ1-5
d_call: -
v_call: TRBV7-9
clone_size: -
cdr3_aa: CASSSGSGSTSNQPQHF
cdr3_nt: TGTGCCAGCAGCTCGGGATCGGGATCAACTAGCAATCAGCCCCAGCATTTT

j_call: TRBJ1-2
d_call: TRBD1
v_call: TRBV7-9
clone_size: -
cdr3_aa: CASSFGTVNYGYTF
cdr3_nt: TGTGCCAGCAGCTTCGGGACAGTCAACTATGGCTACACCTTC